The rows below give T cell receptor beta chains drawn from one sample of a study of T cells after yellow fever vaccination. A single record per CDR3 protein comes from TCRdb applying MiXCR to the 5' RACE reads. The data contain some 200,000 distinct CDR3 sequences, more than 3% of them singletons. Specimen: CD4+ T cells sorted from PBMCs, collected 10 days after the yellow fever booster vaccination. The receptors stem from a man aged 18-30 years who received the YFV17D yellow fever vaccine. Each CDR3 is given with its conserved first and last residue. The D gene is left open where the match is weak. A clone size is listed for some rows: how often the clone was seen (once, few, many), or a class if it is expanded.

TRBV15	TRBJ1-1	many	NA	CATSRGPLRVGGTEAFF	TGTGCCACCAGCAGGGGACCTCTCAGGGTAGGGGGCACTGAAGCTTTCTTT
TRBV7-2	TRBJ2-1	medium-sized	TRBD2	CASRPLSGGGYNEQFF	TGTGCCAGCAGACCCCTCAGCGGGGGCGGCTACAATGAGCAGTTCTTC
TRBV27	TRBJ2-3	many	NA	CASSWGTSADTQYF	TGTGCCAGCAGTTGGGGGACCAGCGCAGATACGCAGTATTTT
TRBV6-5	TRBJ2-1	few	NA	CASANGGSYNEQFF	TGTGCCAGCGCGAATGGGGGGTCCTACAATGAGCAGTTCTTC
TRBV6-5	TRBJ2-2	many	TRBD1	CASSSGQGSGELFF	TGTGCCAGCAGTTCTGGACAGGGTTCCGGGGAGCTGTTTTTT
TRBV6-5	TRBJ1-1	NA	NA	CATTSGTEAFF	TGTGCAACCACTAGCGGCACTGAAGCTTTCTTT
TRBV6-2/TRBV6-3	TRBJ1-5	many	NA	CASRGGNQPQHF	TGTGCCAGCAGAGGGGGCAATCAGCCCCAGCATTTT
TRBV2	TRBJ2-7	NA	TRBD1	CASSEGTGLCCERYF	TGTGCCAGCAGTGAAGGGACAGGGCTGTGTTGCGAGCGGTACTTC
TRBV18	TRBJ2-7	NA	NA	CASSPDTIVQQYF	TGTGCCAGCTCACCCGACACAATTGTTCAGCAGTACTTC
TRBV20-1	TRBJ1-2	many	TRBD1	CSAPTGGTGYTF	TGCAGTGCTCCTACAGGGGGAACCGGCTACACCTTC
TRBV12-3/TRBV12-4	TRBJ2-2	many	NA	CASSRRRGLGTGELFF	TGTGCCAGCAGTCGACGCAGGGGTTTGGGAACCGGGGAGCTGTTTTTT
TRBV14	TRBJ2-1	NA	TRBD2	CASSQESGLAGGDEQFF	TGTGCCAGCAGCCAAGAAAGCGGGCTAGCGGGGGGTGATGAGCAGTTCTTC
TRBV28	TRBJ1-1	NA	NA	CASSPVGGWNTEAFF	TGTGCCAGCAGTCCCGTAGGGGGTTGGAACACTGAAGCTTTCTTT
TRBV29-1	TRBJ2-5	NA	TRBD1	CGVGGQGARTQYF	TGCGGCGTCGGGGGACAGGGGGCGAGGACCCAGTACTTC
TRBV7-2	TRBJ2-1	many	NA	CATSGQANYNEQFF	TGTGCCACCTCGGGGCAGGCGAACTACAATGAGCAGTTCTTC
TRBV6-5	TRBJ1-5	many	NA	CASSYGGVRNQPQHF	TGTGCCAGCAGTTACGGAGGTGTTCGCAATCAGCCCCAGCATTTT
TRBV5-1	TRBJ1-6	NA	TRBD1	CASSLGTGSYNSPLHF	TGCGCCAGCAGCTTGGGGACAGGGTCCTATAATTCACCCCTCCACTTT
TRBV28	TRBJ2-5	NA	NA	CASSSFDAQETQYF	TGTGCCAGCAGCTCCTTCGACGCGCAAGAGACCCAGTACTTC
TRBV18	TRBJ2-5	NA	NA	CASSPLGRQSETQYF	TGTGCCAGCTCACCATTAGGACGACAGTCCGAGACCCAGTACTTC
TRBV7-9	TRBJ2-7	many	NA	CASSFSDGPYEQYF	TGTGCCAGCAGCTTCAGCGACGGACCCTACGAGCAGTACTTC
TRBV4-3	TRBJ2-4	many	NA	CASSRKSRASRGNGSAKNIQYF	TGCGCCAGCAGCCGGAAGAGCCGGGCTTCGCGAGGAAATGGATCGGCCAAAAACATTCAGTACTTC
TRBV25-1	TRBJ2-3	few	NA	CASSEVATSTQYF	TGTGCCAGCAGTGAAGTAGCTACCTCTACGCAGTATTTT
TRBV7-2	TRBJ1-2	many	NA	CASSPEGYGYTF	TGTGCCAGCAGCCCCGAGGGATATGGCTACACCTTC
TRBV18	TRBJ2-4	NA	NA	CASSEQEAKNIQYF	TGTGCCAGCTCCGAACAAGAAGCCAAAAACATTCAGTACTTC
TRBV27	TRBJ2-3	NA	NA	CASREREDTQYF	TGTGCCAGCAGGGAGAGAGAAGATACGCAGTATTTT
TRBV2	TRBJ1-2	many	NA	CASRDDRRRGYTF	TGTGCCAGCAGAGATGACAGGCGTAGGGGCTACACCTTC
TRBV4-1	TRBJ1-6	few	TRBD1	CASSQEGQGYNSPLHF	TGCGCCAGCAGCCAAGAGGGACAGGGTTACAATTCACCCCTCCACTTT
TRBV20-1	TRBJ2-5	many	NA	CSARDWEGRRGETQYF	TGCAGTGCTAGAGATTGGGAAGGGCGGCGGGGAGAGACCCAGTACTTC
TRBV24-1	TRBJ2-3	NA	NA	CASSRDFADTQYF	TGTGCCTCCTCTCGGGACTTCGCAGATACGCAGTATTTT
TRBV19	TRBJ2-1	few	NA	CASKLTQGAYEQFF	TGTGCCAGTAAGCTTACACAGGGAGCTTACGAGCAGTTCTTC
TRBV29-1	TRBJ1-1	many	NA	CSVEPGAANTEAFF	TGCAGCGTTGAACCGGGGGCGGCGAACACTGAAGCTTTCTTT
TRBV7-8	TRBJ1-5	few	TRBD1	CASSLYPVGQGSNQPQHF	TGTGCCAGCAGCTTATATCCCGTCGGACAGGGTAGCAATCAGCCCCAGCATTTT
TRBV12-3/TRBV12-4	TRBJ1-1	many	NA	CASSSRRTNTEAFF	TGTGCCAGCAGTTCTCGGCGAACGAACACTGAAGCTTTCTTT
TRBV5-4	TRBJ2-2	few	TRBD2	CASSMGTSGTGELFF	TGTGCCAGCAGCATGGGGACTAGCGGCACCGGGGAGCTGTTTTTT
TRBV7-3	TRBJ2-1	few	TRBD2	CASSLISSGGLNEQFF	TGTGCCAGCAGCTTAATTTCTAGCGGGGGGCTCAATGAGCAGTTCTTC
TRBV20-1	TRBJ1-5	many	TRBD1	CSARGGTGGGQPQHF	TGCAGTGCTAGAGGTGGGACAGGGGGCGGTCAGCCCCAGCATTTT
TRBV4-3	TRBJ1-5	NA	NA	CASSQERFQPQHF	TGCGCCAGCAGCCAAGAAAGGTTTCAGCCCCAGCATTTT
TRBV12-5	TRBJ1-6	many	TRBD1	CASGLAKPGQGPNSPLHF	TGTGCTAGTGGTTTGGCCAAGCCCGGACAGGGCCCAAATTCACCCCTCCACTTT
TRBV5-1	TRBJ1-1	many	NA	CASSPRPDSGRETEAFF	TGCGCCAGCAGCCCCCGACCGGACAGTGGACGGGAGACTGAAGCTTTCTTT
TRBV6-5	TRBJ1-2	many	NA	CASRAGGPGYGYTF	TGTGCCAGCAGGGCCGGAGGGCCGGGCTATGGCTACACCTTC
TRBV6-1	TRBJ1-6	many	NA	CASSEASDLHF	TGTGCCAGCAGTGAAGCTTCGGACCTCCACTTT
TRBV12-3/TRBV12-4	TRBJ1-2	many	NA	CASSPAGKSDGYTF	TGTGCCAGCAGTCCCGCGGGGAAAAGTGATGGCTACACCTTC
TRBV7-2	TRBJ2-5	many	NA	CASSPYGPAGGETQYF	TGTGCCAGCAGCCCTTATGGCCCCGCGGGTGGAGAGACCCAGTACTTC
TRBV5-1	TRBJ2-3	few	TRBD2	CASSLPAGGHTDTQYF	TGCGCCAGCAGCTTGCCAGCGGGGGGGCACACAGATACGCAGTATTTT
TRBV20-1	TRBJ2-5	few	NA	CSASRGQETQYF	TGCAGTGCTAGCAGGGGCCAAGAGACCCAGTACTTC
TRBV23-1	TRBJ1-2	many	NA	CASSHGREGYGYTF	TGCGCCAGCAGTCATGGCAGGGAAGGTTATGGCTACACCTTC
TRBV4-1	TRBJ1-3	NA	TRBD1	CASSFRDRRISGNTIYF	TGCGCCAGCAGCTTTCGGGACAGGAGGATCTCTGGAAACACCATATATTTT
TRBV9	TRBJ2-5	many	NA	CASSVGFTQETQYF	TGTGCCAGCAGCGTAGGGTTTACCCAAGAGACCCAGTACTTC
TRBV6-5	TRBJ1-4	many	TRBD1	CASSYSGTGWEKLFF	TGTGCCAGCAGTTACTCTGGGACAGGGTGGGAAAAACTGTTTTTT
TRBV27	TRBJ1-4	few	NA	CASSLLWGRGSTNEKLFF	TGTGCCAGCAGTTTGCTTTGGGGCAGGGGTTCAACTAATGAAAAACTGTTTTTT
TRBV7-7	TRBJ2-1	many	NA	CASSLATSFNEQFF	TGTGCCAGCAGCTTAGCCACTAGTTTTAATGAGCAGTTCTTC
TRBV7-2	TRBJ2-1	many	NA	CASSFAIEQFF	TGTGCCAGCAGCTTCGCAATCGAGCAGTTCTTC
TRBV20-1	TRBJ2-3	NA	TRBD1	CSTPGQRDTQYF	TGCAGTACCCCGGGACAGAGGGATACGCAGTATTTT
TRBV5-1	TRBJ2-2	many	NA	CASSLIPGPGELFF	TGCGCCAGCAGCTTGATTCCCGGTCCCGGGGAGCTGTTTTTT